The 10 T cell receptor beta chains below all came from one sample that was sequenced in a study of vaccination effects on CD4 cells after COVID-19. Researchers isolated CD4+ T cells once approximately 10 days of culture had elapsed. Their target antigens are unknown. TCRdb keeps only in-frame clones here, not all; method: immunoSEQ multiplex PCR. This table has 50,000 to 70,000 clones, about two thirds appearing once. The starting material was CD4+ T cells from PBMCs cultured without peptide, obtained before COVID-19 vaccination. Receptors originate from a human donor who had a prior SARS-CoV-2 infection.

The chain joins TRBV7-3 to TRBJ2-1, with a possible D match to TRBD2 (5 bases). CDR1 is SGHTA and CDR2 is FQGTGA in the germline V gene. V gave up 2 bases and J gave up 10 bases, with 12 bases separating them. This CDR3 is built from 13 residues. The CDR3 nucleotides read TGTGCCAGCAGCTTACAGGAGGCGACAGAGCAGTTCTTC. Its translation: CASSLQEATEQFF.

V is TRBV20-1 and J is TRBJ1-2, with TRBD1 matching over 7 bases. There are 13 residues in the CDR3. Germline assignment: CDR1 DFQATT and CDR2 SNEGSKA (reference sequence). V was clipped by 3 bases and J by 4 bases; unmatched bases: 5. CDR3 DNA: TGCAGTGCTAGTATGACAGGGATCTATGGCTACACCTTC. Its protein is CSASMTGIYGYTF.

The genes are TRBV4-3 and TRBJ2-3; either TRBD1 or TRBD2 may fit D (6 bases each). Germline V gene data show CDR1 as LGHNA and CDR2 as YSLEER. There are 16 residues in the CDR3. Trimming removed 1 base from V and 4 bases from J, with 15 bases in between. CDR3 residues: CASSQAWGRGADTQYF. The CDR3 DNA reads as TGCGCCAGCAGCCAAGCGTGGGGGCGGGGAGCAGATACGCAGTATTTT.

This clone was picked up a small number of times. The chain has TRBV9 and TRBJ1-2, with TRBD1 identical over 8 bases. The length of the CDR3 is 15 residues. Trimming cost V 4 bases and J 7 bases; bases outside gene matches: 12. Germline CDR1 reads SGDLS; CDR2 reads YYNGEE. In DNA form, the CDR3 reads TGTGCCAGCAGCCCGGGGGTGGGACAGGCGGGTGGCTACACCTTC. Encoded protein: CASSPGVGQAGGYTF.

The CDR3 loop reads CASSQRRTSGGETQYF. The CDR3 DNA reads as TGTGCCAGCAGCCAACGCCGGACGTCAGGGGGGGAGACCCAGTACTTC. This rearrangement joins TRBV14 to TRBJ2-5; the D gene is possibly TRBD1 (7 bases). Trimming removed 2 bases at V and 5 bases at J, with 18 bases between. This CDR3 has 16 amino acids. CDR1 SGHDN and CDR2 FVKESK come from the germline V gene.

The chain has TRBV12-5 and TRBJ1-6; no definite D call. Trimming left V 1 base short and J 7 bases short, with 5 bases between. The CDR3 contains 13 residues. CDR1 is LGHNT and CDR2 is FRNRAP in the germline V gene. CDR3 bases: TGTGCTAGTGGTTTGGAGGCGAATTCACCCCTCCACTTT. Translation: CASGLEANSPLHF.

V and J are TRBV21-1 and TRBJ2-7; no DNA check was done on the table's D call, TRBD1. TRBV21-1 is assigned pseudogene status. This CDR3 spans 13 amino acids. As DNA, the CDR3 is TGTGCCAGCAGCGCTGCACCAGGGGTCGAGCAGTACTTC. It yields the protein CASSAAPGVEQYF.

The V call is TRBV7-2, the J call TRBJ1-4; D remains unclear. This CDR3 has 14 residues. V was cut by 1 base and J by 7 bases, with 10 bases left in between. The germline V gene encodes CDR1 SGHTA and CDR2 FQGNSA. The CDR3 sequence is CASSLGGLPEKLFF. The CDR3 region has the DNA TGTGCCAGCAGCTTAGGAGGGTTACCTGAAAAACTGTTTTTT.

The CDR3 here is CAWSPGRSSYNEQFF. In DNA form, the CDR3 reads TGTGCCTGGAGTCCCGGACGGAGCTCCTACAATGAGCAGTTCTTC. V and J are TRBV30 and TRBJ2-1; D call uncertain. Germline CDR1 reads GTSNPN; CDR2 reads SVGIG (reference sequence). The CDR3 totals 15 residues. V was cut by 2 bases and J by 0 bases, with 11 bases left in between.

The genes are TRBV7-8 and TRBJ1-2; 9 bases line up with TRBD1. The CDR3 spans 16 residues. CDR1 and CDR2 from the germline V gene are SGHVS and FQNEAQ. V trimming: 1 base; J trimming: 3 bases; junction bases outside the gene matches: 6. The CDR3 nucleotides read TGTGCCAGCAGCTTAGTACCCCGGACAGGGGACTATGGCTACACCTTC. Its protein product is CASSLVPRTGDYGYTF.